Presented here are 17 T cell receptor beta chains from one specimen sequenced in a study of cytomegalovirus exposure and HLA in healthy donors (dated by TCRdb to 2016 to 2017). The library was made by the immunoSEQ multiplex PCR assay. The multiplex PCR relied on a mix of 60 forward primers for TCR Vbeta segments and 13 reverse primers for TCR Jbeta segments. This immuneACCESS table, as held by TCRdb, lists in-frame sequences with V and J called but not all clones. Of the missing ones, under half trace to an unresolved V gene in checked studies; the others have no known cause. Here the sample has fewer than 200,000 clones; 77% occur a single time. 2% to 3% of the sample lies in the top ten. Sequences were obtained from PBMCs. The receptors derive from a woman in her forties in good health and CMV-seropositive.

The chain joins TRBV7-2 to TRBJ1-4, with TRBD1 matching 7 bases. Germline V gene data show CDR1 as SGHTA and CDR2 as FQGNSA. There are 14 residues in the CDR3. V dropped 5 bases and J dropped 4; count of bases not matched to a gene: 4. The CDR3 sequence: CASSRGQFNEKLFF. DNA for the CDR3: TGTGCCAGCAGCCGGGGACAGTTTAATGAAAAACTGTTTTTT.

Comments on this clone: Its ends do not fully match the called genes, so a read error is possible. The CDR3 spells CGVGESGNTIYF. DNA of the CDR3: TGCGGCGTAGGGGAATCTGGAAACACCATATATTTT. J is TRBJ1-3 and V is TRBV29-1, with TRBD1 as a possible D gene (5 bases). There are 12 residues in the CDR3. Germline CDR1 and CDR2: SQVTM and ANQGSEA.

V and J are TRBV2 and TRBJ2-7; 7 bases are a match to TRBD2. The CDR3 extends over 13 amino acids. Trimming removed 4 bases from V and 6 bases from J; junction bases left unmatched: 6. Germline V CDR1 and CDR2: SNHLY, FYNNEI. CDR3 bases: TGTGCCAGCAGTGTGCCGGGGGGTTTCGAGCAGTACTTC. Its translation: CASSVPGGFEQYF. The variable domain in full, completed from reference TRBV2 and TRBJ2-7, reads EPEVTQTPSHQVTQMGQEVILRCVPISNHLYFYWYRQILGQKVEFLVSFYNNEISEKSEIFDDQFSVERPDGSNFTLKIRSTKLEDSAMYFCASSVPGGFEQYFGPGTRLTVT.

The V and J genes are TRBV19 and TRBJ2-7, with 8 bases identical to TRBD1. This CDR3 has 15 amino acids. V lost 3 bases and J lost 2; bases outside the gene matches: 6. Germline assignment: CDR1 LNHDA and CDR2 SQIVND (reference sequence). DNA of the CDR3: TGTGCCAGTAGTATCGAACAGGGGGTGGCCTACGAGCAGTACTTC. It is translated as CASSIEQGVAYEQYF.

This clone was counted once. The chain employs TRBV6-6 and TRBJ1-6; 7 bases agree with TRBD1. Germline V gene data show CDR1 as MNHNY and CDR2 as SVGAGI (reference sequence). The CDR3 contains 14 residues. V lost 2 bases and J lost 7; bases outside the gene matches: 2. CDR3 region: CASSYEGANSPLHF. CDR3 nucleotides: TGTGCCAGCAGTTACGAGGGGGCGAATTCACCCCTCCACTTT.

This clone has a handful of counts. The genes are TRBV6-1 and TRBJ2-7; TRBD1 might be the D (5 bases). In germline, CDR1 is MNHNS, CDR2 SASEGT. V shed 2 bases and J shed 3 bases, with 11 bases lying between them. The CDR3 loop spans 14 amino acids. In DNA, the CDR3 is TGTGCCAGCAGTGAACCTCCAGGGAACTACGAGCAGTACTTC. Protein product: CASSEPPGNYEQYF.

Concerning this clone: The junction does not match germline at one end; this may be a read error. CDR3 sequence: CSVEGGLGKSGYTF. CDR3 bases: TGCAGCGTCGAAGGGGGACTCGGAAAAAGTGGCTACACCTTC. The J gene is TRBJ1-2, the V gene TRBV29-1, with D tentatively TRBD1 (6 bases). This CDR3 contains 14 residues. Germline values: CDR1 SQVTM, CDR2 ANQGSEA. The whole variable domain, remainder taken from reference TRBV29-1 and TRBJ1-2, is SAVISQKPSRDICQRGTSLTIQCQVDSQVTMMFWYRQQPGQSLTLIATANQGSEATYESGFVIDKFPISRPNLTFSTLTVSNMSPEDSSIYLCSVEGGLGKSGYTFGSGTRLTVV.

CDR3 in DNA: TGCGCCAGCAGCTTGGCCCAGCAGAGTGTCCGGAGTGAGCAGTTCTTC. It is translated as CASSLAQQSVRSEQFF. The chain joins TRBV5-1 to TRBJ2-1; D is unclear. Germline V gene lookup returns CDR1 SGHRS and CDR2 YFSETQ. Trimming left V 0 bases short and J 9 bases short, with 19 bases between. There are 16 residues in the CDR3.

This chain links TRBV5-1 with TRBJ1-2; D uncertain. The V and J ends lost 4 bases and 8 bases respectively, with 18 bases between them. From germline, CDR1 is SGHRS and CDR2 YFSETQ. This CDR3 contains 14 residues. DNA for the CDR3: TGCGCCAGCAGCCCCACAGATTCCCTATGGGGCTACACCTTC. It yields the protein CASSPTDSLWGYTF.

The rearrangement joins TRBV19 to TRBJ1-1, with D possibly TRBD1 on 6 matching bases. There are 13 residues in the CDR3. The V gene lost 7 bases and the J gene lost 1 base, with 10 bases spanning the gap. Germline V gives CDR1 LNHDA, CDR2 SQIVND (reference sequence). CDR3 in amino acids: CASMDSPNTEAFF. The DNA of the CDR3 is TGTGCCAGTATGGACAGCCCGAACACTGAAGCTTTCTTT.

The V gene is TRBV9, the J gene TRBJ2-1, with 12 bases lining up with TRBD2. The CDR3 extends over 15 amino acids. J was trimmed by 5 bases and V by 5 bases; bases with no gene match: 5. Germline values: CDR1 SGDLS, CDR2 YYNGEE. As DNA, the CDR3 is TGTGCCAGCAGTTGGACTAGCGGGAACAACAATGAGCAGTTCTTC. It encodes CASSWTSGNNNEQFF.

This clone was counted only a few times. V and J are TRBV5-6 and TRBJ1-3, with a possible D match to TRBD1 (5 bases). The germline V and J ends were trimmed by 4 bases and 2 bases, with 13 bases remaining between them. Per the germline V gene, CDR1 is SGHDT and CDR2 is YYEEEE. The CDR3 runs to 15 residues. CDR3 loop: CASSRRGIAGNTIYF. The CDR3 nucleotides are TGTGCCAGCAGCCGGAGGGGTATCGCTGGAAACACCATATATTTT.

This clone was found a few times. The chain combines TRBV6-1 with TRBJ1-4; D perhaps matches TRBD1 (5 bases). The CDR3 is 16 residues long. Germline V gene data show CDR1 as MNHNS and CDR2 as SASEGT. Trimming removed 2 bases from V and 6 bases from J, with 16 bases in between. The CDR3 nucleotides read TGTGCCAGCAGTGAACCCGAAAGAGCCAGGGATGAAAAACTGTTTTTT. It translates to CASSEPERARDEKLFF.

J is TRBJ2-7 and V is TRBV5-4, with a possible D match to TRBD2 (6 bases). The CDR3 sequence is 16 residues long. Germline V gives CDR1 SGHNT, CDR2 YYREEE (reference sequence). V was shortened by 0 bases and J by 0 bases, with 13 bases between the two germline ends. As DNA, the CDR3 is TGTGCCAGCAGCTTGGGGGGGGTGCCGTACTCCTACGAGCAGTACTTC. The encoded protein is CASSLGGVPYSYEQYF.

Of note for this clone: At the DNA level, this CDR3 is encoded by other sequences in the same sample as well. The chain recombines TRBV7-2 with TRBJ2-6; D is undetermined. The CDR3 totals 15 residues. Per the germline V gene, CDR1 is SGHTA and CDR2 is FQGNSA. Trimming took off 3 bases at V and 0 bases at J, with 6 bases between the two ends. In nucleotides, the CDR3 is TGTGCCAGCAGCTTGAGTTTCTCTGGGGCCAACGTCCTGACTTTC. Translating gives CASSLSFSGANVLTF.

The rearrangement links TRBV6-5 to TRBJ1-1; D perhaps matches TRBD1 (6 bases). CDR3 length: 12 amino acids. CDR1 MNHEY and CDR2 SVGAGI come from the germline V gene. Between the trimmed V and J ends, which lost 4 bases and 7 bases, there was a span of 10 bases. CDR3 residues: CASSFRGGEAFF. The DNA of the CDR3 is TGTGCCAGCAGTTTCAGGGGTGGTGAAGCTTTCTTT.

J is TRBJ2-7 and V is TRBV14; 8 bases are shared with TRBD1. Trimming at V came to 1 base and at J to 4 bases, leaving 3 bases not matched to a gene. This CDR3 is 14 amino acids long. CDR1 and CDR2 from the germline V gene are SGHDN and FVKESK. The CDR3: CASSQGTGTYEQYF. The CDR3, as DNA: TGTGCCAGCAGCCAAGGGACAGGGACATACGAGCAGTACTTC.